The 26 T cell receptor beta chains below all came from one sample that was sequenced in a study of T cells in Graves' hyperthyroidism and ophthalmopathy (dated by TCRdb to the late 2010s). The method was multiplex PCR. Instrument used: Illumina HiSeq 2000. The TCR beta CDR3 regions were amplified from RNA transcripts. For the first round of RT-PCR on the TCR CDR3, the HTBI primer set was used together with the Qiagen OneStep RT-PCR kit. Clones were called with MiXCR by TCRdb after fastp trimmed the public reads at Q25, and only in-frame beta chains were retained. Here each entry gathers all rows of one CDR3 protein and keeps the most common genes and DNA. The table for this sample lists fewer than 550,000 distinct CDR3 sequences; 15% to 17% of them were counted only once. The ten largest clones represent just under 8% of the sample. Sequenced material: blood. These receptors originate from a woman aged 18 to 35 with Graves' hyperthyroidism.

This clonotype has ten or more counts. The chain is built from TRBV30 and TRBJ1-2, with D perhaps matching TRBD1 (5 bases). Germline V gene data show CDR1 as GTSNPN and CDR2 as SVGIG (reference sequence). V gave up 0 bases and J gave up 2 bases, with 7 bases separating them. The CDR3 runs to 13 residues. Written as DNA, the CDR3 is TGTGCCTGGAGTGTCCCAGGGAACTATGGCTACACCTTC. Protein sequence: CAWSVPGNYGYTF.

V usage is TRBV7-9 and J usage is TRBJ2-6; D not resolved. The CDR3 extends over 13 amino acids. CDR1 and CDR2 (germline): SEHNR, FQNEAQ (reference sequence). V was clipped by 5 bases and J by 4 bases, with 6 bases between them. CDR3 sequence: CASSTAGANVLTF. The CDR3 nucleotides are TGTGCCAGCAGCACCGCGGGGGCCAACGTCCTGACTTTC. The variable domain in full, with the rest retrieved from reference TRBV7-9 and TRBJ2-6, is DTGVSQNPRHKITKRGQNVTFRCDPISEHNRLYWYRQTLGQGPEFLTYFQNEAQLEKSRLLSDRFSAERPKGSFSTLEIQRTEQGDSAMYLCASSTAGANVLTFGAGSRLTVL.

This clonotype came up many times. In DNA form, the CDR3 reads TGCAGCGTCACAGGGGACCGGACTGAAGCTTTCTTT. Its protein is CSVTGDRTEAFF. The chain links TRBV29-1 to TRBJ1-1; 7 bases match TRBD1. The CDR3 extends over 12 amino acids. Germline trimming cut 6 bases from V and 5 bases from J; bases unmatched to any gene: 6. The germline V gene has CDR1 SQVTM and CDR2 ANQGSEA.

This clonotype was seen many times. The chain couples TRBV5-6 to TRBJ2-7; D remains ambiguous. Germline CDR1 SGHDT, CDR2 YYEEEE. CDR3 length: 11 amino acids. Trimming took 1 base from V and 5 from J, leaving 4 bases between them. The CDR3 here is CASSLYHEQYF. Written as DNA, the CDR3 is TGTGCCAGCAGCTTGTACCACGAGCAGTACTTC.

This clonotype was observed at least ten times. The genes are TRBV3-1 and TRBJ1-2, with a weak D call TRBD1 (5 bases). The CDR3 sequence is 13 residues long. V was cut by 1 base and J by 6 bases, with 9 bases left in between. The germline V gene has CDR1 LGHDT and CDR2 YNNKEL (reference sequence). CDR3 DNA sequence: TGTGCCAGCAGCCAAGCAGGGTTGAATGGCTACACCTTC. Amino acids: CASSQAGLNGYTF.

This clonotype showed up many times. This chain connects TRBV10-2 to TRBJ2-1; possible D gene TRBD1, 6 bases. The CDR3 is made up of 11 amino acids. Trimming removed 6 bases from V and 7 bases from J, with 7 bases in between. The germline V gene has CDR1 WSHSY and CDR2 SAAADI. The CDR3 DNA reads TGCGCCAGCAGCAGGGGAAATGAGCAGTTCTTC. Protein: CASSRGNEQFF.

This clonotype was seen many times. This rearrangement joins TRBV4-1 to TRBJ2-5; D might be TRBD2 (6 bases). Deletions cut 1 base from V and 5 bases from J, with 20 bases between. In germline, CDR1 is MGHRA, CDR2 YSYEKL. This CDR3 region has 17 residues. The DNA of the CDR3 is TGCGCCAGCAGCCAAGGGGGCAGGGAGGCCGCTCGGGAGACCCAGTACTTC. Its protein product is CASSQGGREAARETQYF.

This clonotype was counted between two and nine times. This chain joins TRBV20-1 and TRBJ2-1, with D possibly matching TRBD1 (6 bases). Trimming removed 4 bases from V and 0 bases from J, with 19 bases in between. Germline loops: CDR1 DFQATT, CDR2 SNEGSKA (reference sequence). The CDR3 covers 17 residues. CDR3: CSAKAYWGLFSYNEQFF. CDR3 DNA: TGCAGTGCTAAGGCTTACTGGGGGCTCTTCTCCTACAATGAGCAGTTCTTC.

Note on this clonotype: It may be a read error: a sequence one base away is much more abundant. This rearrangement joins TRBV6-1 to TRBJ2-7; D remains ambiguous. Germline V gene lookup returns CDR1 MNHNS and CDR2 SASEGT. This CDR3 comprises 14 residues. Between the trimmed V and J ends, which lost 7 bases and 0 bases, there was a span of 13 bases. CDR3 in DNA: TGTGCCAGCACTAGACATTTGAGCTCCTACGAGCAGTACTTC. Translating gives CASTRHLSSYEQYF.

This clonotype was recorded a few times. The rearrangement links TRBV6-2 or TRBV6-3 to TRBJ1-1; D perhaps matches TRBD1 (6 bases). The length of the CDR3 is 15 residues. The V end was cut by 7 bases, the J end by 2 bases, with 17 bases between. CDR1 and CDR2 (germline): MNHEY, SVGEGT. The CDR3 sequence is CASKRMSTGNTEAFF. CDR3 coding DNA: TGTGCCAGCAAGCGGATGTCGACAGGAAACACTGAAGCTTTCTTT.

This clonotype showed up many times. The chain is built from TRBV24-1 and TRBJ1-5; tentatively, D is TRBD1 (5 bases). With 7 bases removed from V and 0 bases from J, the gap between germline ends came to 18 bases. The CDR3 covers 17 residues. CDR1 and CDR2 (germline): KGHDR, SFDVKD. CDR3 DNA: TGTGCCACCAGACCCGCACCAGGGAGGGATAGCAATCAGCCCCAGCATTTT. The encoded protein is CATRPAPGRDSNQPQHF.

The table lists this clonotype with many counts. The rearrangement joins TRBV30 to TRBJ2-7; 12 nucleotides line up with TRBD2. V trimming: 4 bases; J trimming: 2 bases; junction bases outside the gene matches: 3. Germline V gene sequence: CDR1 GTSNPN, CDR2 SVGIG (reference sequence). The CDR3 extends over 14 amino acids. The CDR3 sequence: CAWKLAGGPYEQYF. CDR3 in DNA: TGTGCCTGGAAGCTAGCGGGGGGGCCCTACGAGCAGTACTTC.

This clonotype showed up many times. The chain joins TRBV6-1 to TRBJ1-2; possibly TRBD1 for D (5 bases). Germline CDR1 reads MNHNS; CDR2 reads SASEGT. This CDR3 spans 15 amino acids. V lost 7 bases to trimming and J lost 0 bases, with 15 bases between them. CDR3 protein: CASTQSVQANYGYTF. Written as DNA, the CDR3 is TGTGCCAGCACCCAATCGGTACAGGCTAACTATGGCTACACCTTC.

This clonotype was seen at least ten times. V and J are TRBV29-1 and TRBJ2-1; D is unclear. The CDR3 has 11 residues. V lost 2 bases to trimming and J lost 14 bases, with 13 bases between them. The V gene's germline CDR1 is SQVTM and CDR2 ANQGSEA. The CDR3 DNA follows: TGCAGCGTTGAATCATGGCCGTCTAAGTTCTTC. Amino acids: CSVESWPSKFF.

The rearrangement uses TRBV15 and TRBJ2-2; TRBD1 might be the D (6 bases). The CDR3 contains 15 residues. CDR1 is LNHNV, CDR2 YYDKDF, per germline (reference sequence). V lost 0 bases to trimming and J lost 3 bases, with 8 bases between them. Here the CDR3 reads CATSRDGGDTGELFF. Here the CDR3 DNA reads TGTGCCACCAGCAGAGATGGGGGCGACACCGGGGAGCTGTTTTTT. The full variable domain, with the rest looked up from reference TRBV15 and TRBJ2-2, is DAMVIQNPRYQVTQFGKPVTLSCSQTLNHNVMYWYQQKSSQAPKLLFHYYDKDFNNEADTPDNFQSRRPNTSFCFLDIRSPGLGDTAMYLCATSRDGGDTGELFFGEGSRLTVL.

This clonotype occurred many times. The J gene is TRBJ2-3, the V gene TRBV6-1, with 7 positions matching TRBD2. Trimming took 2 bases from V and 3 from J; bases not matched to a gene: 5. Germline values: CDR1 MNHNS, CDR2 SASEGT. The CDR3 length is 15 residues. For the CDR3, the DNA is TGTGCCAGCAGTGAACTCGCGGGGGAAACAGATACGCAGTATTTT. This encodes CASSELAGETDTQYF.

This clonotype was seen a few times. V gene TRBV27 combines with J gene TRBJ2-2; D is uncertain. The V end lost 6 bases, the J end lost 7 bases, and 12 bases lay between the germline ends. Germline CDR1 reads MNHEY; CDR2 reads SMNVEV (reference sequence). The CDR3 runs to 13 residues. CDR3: CASRFIGVGELFF. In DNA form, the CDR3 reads TGTGCCAGCAGATTTATTGGGGTCGGGGAGCTGTTTTTT.

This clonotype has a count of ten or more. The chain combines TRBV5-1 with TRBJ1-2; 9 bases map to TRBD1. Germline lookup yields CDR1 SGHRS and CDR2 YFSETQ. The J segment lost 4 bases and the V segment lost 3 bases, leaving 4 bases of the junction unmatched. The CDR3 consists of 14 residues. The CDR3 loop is CASSWTGEVYGYTF. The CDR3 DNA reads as TGCGCCAGCAGCTGGACAGGGGAAGTCTATGGCTACACCTTC.

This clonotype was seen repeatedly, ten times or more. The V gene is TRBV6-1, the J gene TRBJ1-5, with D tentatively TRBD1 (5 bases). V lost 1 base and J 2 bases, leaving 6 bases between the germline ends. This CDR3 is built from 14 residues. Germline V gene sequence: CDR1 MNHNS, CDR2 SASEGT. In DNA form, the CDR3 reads TGTGCCAGCAGTGAAGGGGGGGGCAATCAGCCCCAGCATTTT. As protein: CASSEGGGNQPQHF.

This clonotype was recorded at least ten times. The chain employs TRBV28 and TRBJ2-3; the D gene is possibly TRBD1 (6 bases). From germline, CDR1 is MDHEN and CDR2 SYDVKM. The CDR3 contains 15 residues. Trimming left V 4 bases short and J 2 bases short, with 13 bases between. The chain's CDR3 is CASSSWTALTDTQYF. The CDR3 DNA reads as TGTGCCAGCAGTTCTTGGACAGCCCTCACAGATACGCAGTATTTT.

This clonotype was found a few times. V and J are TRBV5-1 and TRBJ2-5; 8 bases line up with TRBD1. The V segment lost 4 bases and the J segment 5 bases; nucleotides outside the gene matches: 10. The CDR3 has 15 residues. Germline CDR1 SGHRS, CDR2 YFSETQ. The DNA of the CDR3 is TGCGCCAGCAGCCCGGCTCCAGGGGGCGACGAGACCCAGTACTTC. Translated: CASSPAPGGDETQYF.

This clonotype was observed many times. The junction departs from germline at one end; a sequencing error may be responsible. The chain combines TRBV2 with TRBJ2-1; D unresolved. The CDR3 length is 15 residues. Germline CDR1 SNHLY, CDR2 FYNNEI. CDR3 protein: CAGSEKISSYNEQFF. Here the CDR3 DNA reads TGTGCCGGCAGTGAAAAAATTAGCTCCTACAATGAGCAGTTCTTC. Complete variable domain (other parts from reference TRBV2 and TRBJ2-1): EPEVTQTPSHQVTQMGQEVILRCVPISNHLYFYWYRQILGQKVEFLVSFYNNEISEKSEIFDDQFSVERPDGSNFTLKIRSTKLEDSAMYFCAGSEKISSYNEQFFGPGTRLTVL.

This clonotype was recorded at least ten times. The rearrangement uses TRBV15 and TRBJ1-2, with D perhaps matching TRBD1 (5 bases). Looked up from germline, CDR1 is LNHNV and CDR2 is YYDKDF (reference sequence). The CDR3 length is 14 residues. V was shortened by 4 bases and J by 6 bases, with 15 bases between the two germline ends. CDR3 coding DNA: TGTGCCACCAGCACACAGGACGGACCCGATGGCTACACCTTC. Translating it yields CATSTQDGPDGYTF.

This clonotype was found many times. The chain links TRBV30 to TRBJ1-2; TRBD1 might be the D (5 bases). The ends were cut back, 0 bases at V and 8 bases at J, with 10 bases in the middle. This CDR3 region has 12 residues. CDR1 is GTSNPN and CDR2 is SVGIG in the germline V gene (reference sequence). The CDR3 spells CAWSVKGHGYTF. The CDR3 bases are TGTGCCTGGAGTGTCAAAGGACACGGCTACACCTTC.

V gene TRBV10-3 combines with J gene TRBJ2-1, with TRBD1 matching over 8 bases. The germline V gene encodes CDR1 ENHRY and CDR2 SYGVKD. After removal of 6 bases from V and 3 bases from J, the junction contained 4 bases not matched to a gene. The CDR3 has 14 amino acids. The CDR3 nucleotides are TGTGCCATCAGCCCCGGGACAGGCTACAATGAGCAGTTCTTC. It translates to CAISPGTGYNEQFF.

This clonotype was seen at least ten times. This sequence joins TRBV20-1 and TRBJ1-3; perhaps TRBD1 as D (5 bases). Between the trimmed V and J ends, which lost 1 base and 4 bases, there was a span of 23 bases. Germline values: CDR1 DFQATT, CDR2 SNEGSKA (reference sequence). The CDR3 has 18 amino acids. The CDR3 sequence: CSARGRGGTVSHGNTIYF. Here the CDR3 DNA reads TGCAGTGCTAGAGGGCGGGGGGGTACCGTATCGCACGGAAACACCATATATTTT.